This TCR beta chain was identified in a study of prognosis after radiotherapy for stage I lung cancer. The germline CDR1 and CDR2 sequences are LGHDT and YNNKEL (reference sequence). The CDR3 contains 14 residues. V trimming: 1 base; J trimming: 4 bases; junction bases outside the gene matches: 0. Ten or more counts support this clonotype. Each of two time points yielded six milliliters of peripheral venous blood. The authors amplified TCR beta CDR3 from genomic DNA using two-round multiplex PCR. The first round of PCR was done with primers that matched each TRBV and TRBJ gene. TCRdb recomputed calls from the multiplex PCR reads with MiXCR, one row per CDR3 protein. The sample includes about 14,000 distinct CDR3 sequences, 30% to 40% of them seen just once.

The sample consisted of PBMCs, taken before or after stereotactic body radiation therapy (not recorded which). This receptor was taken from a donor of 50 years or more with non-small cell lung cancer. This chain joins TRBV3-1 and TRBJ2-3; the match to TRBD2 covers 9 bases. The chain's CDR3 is CASSQVAGADTQYF. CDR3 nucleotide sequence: TGTGCCAGCAGCCAAGTAGCGGGAGCAGATACGCAGTATTTT.